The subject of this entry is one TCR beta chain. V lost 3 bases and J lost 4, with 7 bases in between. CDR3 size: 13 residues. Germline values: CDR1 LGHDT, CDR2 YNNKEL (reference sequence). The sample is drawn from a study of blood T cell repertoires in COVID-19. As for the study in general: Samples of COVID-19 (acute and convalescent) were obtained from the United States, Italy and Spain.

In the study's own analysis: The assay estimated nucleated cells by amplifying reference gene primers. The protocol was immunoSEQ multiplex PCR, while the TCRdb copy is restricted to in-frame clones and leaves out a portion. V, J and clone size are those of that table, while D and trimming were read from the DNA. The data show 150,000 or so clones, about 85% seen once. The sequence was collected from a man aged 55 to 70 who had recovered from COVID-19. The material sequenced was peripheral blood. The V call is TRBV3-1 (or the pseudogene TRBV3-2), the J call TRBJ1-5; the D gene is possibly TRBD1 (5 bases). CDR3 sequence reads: CASSQDTNQPQHF. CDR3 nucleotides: TGTGCCAGCAGCCAGGACACAAATCAGCCCCAGCATTTT.